One sample yielded the 2 T cell receptor beta chains listed below, sequenced in a study of T cells in localized non-small cell lung cancer. Only in-frame clones appear in the TCRdb table, and some are missing; sequencing was by immunoSEQ multiplex PCR. The table shows tens of thousands of clones, with 84% occurring only once. This sample comprised peripheral blood, obtained before any cancer treatment. The origin of the receptors is a female donor at least 60 years old with stage I lung adenocarcinoma.

The chain uses TRBV9 and TRBJ1-4; TRBD1 is a possible D gene (5 bases). Germline V gene lookup returns CDR1 SGDLS and CDR2 YYNGEE. Trimming cost V 4 bases and J 4 bases, with 14 bases left between them. The CDR3 loop spans 15 amino acids. The CDR3 nucleotides read TGTGCCAGCAGCTACCGCGGGGGTGGTAATGAAAAACTGTTTTTT. Amino acid sequence: CASSYRGGGNEKLFF.

The chain employs TRBV29-1 and TRBJ1-1; 9 positions match TRBD1. This CDR3 is 14 amino acids long. Germline-derived CDR1 and CDR2 are SQVTM and ANQGSEA. J gave up 0 bases and V 3 bases, and 2 bases lay outside the gene matches. The chain's CDR3 is CSVDGDRVNTEAFF. The DNA for the CDR3 is TGCAGCGTTGATGGGGACAGGGTGAACACTGAAGCTTTCTTT. Using reference TRBV29-1 and TRBJ1-1 for the parts outside the CDR3, the full variable domain is SAVISQKPSRDICQRGTSLTIQCQVDSQVTMMFWYRQQPGQSLTLIATANQGSEATYESGFVIDKFPISRPNLTFSTLTVSNMSPEDSSIYLCSVDGDRVNTEAFFGQGTRLTVV.